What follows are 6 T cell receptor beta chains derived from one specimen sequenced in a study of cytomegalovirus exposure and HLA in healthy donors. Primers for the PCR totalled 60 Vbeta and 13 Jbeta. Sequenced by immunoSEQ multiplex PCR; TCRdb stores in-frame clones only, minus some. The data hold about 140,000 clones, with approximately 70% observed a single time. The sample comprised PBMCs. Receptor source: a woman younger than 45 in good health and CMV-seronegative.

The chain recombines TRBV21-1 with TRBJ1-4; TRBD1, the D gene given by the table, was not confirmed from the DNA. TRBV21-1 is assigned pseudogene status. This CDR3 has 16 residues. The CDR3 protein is CASSIRDRVPGEKLFF. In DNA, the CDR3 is TGTGCCAGCAGCATCCGGGACAGGGTTCCGGGTGAAAAACTGTTTTTT.

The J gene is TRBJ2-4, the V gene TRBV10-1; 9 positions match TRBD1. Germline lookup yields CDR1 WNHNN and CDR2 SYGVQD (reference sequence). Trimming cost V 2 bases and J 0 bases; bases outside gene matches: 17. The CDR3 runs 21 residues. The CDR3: CASSEPLTGQGNKIAKNIQYF. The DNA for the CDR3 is TGCGCCAGCAGTGAGCCACTGACGGGACAGGGAAACAAAATAGCCAAAAACATTCAGTACTTC.

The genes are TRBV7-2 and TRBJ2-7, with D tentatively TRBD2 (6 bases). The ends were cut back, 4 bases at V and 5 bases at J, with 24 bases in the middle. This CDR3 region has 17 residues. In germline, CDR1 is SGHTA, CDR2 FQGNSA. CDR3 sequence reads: CASSSPRSRASVHEQYV. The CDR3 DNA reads TGTGCCAGCAGCTCACCCCGTTCGAGGGCTAGCGTCCACGAGCAGTACGTC.

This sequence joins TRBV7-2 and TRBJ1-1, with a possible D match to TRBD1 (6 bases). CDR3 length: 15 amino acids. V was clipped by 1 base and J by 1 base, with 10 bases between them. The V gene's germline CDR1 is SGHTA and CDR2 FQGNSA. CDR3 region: CASSLEYRANTEAFF. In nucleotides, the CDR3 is TGTGCCAGCAGCTTAGAATACAGGGCGAACACTGAAGCTTTCTTT.

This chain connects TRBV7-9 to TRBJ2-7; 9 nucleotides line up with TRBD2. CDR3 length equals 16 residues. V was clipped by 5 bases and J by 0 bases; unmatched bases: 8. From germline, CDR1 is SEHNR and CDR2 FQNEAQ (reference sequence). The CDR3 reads CASSRGAGGSSYEQYV. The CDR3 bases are TGTGCCAGCAGCCGGGGGGCGGGGGGGAGCTCCTACGAGCAGTACGTC.

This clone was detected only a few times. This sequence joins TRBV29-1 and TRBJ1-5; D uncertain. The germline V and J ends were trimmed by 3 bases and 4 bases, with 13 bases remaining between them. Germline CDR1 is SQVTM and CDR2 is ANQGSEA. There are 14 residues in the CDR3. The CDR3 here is CSVDWPNWNQPQHF. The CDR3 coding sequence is TGCAGCGTTGATTGGCCAAATTGGAATCAGCCCCAGCATTTT.